These T cell receptor beta chains were read from a single sample in a study of graft-versus-host responses after intestinal transplantation. The protocol was immunoSEQ multiplex PCR, while the TCRdb copy is restricted to in-frame clones and leaves out a portion. Of 35,000 to 45,000 clones listed, approximately 94% are singletons. For these TCRs, the target antigens are not known. Sequences were derived from unstimulated CD4+ T cells sorted from spleen or lymph node cells, sampled before transplant. Receptors originate from a human donor who was the organ donor for an intestinal transplant. Each CDR3 is given with its conserved first and last residue. Fields, in order: J gene, V gene, CDR3 protein.

>TRBJ1-2|TRBV25-1
CASSESGRSYGYTF
>TRBJ1-1|TRBV5-6
CASSQRLNTEAFF
>TRBJ2-7|TRBV7-9
CASSPRDRSLEQYF
>TRBJ2-5|TRBV6-6
CASKTGPLGETQYF
>TRBJ2-7|TRBV10-3
CAISEYGANYEQYF
>TRBJ1-3|TRBV7-9
CASSPHDSSGNTIYF
>TRBJ2-7|TRBV19
CASSIDSTGLGYEQYF
>TRBJ1-2|TRBV20-1
CSASPYRRTF
>TRBJ2-1|TRBV6-7
CASSYSNQERGGNEQFF
>TRBJ1-5|TRBV11-3
CASSLEGGGNQPQHF
>TRBJ2-7|TRBV18
CASSYEAFSRQYF
>TRBJ1-1|TRBV18
CASSPSKYMNTEAFF
>TRBJ2-3|TRBV10-3
CASKNRGGTDTQYF
>TRBJ1-1|TRBV5-1
CASSSGYTEAFF
>TRBJ1-4|TRBV30
CAWSPKATNEKLFF
>TRBJ1-5|TRBV4-3
CASSQERTNQPQHF
>TRBJ2-7|TRBV7-2
CASSLVSSGASISYEQYF
>TRBJ2-7|TRBV11-2
CASSHPSGGPRSEQYF
>TRBJ1-1|TRBV11-3
CASSLFITRRAFEDTEAFF
>TRBJ2-2|TRBV5-4
CASSLGQGTGELFF
>TRBJ2-7|TRBV11-2
CASSLGKVGYEQYF
>-|TRBV5-1
CASSLQGYEQYF
>TRBJ2-3|TRBV5-4
CASSLQGTDTQYF
>TRBJ2-7|TRBV7-6
CASSLSGGPSSYEQYF
>TRBJ1-2|TRBV28
CASSFWQGNYGYTF
>TRBJ1-4|TRBV4-1
CASSRLRTGLATNEKLFF